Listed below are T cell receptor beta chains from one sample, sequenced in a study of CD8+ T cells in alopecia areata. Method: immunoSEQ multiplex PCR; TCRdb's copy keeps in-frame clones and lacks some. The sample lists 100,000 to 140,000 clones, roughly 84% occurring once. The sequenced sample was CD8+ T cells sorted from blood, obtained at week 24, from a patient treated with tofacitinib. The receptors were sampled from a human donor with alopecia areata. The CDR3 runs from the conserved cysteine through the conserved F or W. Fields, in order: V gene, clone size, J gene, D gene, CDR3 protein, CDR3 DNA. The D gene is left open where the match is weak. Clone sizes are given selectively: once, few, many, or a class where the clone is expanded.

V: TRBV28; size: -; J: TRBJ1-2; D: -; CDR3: CASSSRDPLVGYTF; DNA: TGTGCCAGCAGCTCTCGGGACCCCCTAGTGGGCTACACCTTC
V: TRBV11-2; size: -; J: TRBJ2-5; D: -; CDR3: CASSLDGLAGSPAETQYF; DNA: TGTGCCAGCAGCTTAGATGGATTGGCGGGGTCCCCCGCAGAGACCCAGTACTTC
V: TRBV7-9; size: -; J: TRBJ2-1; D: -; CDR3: CASSLIDSPYNEQFF; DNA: TGTGCCAGCAGCTTGATCGATAGTCCCTACAATGAGCAGTTCTTC
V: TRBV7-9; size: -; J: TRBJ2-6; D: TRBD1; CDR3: CASSPDRDSGANVLTF; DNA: TGTGCCAGCAGCCCGGACAGGGACTCTGGGGCCAACGTCCTGACTTTC
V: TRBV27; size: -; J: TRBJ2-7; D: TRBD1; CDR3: CASSSGTGGPYEQYF; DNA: TGTGCCAGCAGTTCGGGGACAGGGGGCCCCTACGAGCAGTACTTC
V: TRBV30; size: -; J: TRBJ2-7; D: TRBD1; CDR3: CAWSLGTGAYEQYF; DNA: TGTGCCTGGAGTCTCGGGACAGGAGCCTACGAGCAGTACTTC
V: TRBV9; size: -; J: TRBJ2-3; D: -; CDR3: CASSDLRGTQYF; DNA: TGTGCCAGCAGCGACCTAAGGGGTACGCAGTATTTT
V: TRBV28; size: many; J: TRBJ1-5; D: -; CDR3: CASSSTPGRGDQPQHF; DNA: TGTGCCAGCAGTTCGACACCAGGGCGAGGGGATCAGCCCCAGCATTTT
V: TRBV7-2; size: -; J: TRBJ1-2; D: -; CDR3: CASSFGGTYGYTF; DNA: TGTGCCAGCAGCTTTGGGGGAACCTATGGCTACACCTTC
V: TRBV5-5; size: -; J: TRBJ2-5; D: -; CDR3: CASSLLGLEETQYF; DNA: TGTGCCAGCAGCTTGTTGGGGTTGGAAGAGACCCAGTACTTC
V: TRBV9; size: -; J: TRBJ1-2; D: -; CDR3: CASSVGGDYGYTF; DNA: TGTGCCAGCAGCGTAGGAGGGGACTATGGCTACACCTTC
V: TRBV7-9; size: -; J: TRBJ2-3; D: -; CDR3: CASSYGPQSTDTQYF; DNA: TGTGCCAGCAGCTACGGACCCCAAAGCACAGATACGCAGTATTTT
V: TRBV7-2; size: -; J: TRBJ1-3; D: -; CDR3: CASSLDRTTGNTIYF; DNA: TGTGCCAGCAGCTTAGATCGGACAACTGGAAACACCATATATTTT
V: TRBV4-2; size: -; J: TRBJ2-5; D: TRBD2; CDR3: CASSERYGTSGPKETQYF; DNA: TGTGCCAGCAGTGAGAGATACGGGACTAGCGGACCCAAAGAGACCCAGTACTTC
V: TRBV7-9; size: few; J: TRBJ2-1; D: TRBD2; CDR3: CASSSTSGGAKDNEQFF; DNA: TGTGCCAGCAGCAGTACTAGCGGGGGGGCTAAGGACAATGAGCAGTTCTTC
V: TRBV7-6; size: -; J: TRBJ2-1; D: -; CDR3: CASSSAGQYNEQFF; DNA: TGTGCCAGCAGCAGCGCGGGGCAATACAATGAGCAGTTCTTC
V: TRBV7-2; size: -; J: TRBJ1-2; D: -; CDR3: CASSLVGENYGYTF; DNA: TGTGCCAGCAGCTTAGTGGGGGAGAACTATGGCTACACCTTC
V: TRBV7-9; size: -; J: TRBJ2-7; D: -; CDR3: CASSLLISYEQYF; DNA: TGTGCCAGCAGCTTATTGATCTCCTACGAGCAGTACTTC
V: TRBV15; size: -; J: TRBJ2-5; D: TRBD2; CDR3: CATSPLAGTQETQYF; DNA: TGTGCCACCAGCCCACTAGCGGGGACCCAAGAGACCCAGTACTTC
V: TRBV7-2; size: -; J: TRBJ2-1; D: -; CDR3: CASSLGPSSYNEQFF; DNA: TGTGCCAGCAGCCTTGGCCCAAGCTCCTACAATGAGCAGTTCTTC
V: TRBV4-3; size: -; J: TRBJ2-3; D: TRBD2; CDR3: CASSQEGLAGGNTQYF; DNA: TGCGCCAGCAGCCAAGAGGGACTAGCGGGGGGGAATACGCAGTATTTT
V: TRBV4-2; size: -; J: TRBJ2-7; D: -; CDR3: CASSPGPLGVTYEQYF; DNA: TGTGCCAGCAGCCCCGGCCCGCTCGGGGTTACCTACGAGCAGTACTTC
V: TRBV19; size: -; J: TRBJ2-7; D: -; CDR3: CASRGGLSYEQYF; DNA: TGTGCCAGTAGGGGCGGGTTAAGTTACGAGCAGTACTTC
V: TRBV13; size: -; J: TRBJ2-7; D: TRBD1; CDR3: CASSLMGQGRYEQYF; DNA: TGTGCCAGCAGCTTAATGGGACAGGGTAGGTACGAGCAGTACTTC
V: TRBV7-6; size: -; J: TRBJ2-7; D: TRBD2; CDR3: CASSLAGTTVYEQYF; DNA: TGTGCCAGCAGCTTAGCCGGGACTACAGTATACGAGCAGTACTTC
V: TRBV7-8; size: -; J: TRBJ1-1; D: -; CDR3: CASSLPAGSDTEAFF; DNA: TGTGCCAGCAGCTTACCGGCGGGATCGGACACTGAAGCTTTCTTT
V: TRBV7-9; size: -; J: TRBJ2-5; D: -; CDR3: CASSLYRVQETQYF; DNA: TGTGCCAGCAGCTTATACAGAGTCCAAGAGACCCAGTACTTC
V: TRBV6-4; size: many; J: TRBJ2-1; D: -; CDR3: CASSKETTNEQFF; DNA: TGTGCCAGCAGCAAGGAAACGACCAATGAGCAGTTCTTC
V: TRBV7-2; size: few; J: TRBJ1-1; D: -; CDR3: CASSLGGPEAFF; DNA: TGTGCCAGCAGCTTAGGGGGACCTGAAGCTTTCTTT
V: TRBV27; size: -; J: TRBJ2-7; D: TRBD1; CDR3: CASSLGQGGEQYF; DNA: TGTGCCAGCAGCCTGGGACAGGGCGGCGAGCAGTACTTC
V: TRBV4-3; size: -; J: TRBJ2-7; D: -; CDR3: CASSQGGVLGEQYF; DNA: TGCGCCAGCAGCCAGGGTGGGGTCCTGGGCGAGCAGTACTTC
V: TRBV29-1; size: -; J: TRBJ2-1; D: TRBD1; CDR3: CSVARLQGARSSYNEQFF; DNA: TGCAGCGTCGCACGCTTACAGGGGGCGAGAAGCTCCTACAATGAGCAGTTCTTC
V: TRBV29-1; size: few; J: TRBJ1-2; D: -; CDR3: CSVELPQDYGYTF; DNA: TGCAGCGTTGAATTGCCCCAGGACTATGGCTACACCTTC
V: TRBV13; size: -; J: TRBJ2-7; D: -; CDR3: CASSSLQGPYEQYF; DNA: TGTGCCAGCAGCTCCCTCCAGGGGCCCTACGAGCAGTACTTC
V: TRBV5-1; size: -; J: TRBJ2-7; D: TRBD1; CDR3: CASSLAPWDRGVYEQYF; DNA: TGCGCCAGCAGCTTGGCCCCTTGGGACAGGGGGGTCTACGAGCAGTACTTC
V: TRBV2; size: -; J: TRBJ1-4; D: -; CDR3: CASSGMAATNEKLFF; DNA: TGTGCCAGCAGTGGAATGGCAGCAACTAATGAAAAACTGTTTTTT
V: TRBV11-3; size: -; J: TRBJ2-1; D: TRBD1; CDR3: CAIRDSTYNEQFF; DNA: TGTGCCATCCGGGACAGTACCTACAATGAGCAGTTCTTC
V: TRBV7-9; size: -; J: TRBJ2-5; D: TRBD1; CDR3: CASSPGTGMATQYF; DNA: TGTGCCAGCAGCCCCGGGACAGGGATGGCGACCCAGTACTTC
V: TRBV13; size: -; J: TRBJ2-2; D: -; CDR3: CASSPVGVSSGELFF; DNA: TGTGCCAGCAGTCCCGTGGGGGTGTCCTCCGGGGAGCTGTTTTTT
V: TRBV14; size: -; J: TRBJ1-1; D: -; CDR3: CASSPGNNLNTEAFF; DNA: TGTGCCAGCAGTCCCGGGAACAACCTGAACACTGAAGCTTTCTTT
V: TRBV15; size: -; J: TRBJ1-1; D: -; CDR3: CATGVGGANTEAFF; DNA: TGTGCCACCGGGGTTGGGGGGGCGAACACTGAAGCTTTCTTT
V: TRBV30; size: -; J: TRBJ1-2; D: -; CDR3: CAWSDGGGYGYTF; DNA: TGTGCCTGGAGTGACGGGGGTGGCTATGGCTACACCTTC
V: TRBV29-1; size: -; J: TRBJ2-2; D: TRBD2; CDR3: CSVGGLAGNAGELFF; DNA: TGCAGCGTTGGGGGACTAGCGGGGAACGCCGGGGAGCTGTTTTTT
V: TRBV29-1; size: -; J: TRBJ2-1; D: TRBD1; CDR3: CSVEELADRAYNEQFF; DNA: TGCAGCGTTGAAGAATTGGCGGACAGGGCGTACAATGAGCAGTTCTTC
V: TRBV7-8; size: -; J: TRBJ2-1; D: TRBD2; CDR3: CASSQLAGAYNEQFF; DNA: TGTGCCAGCAGCCAACTAGCGGGGGCCTACAATGAGCAGTTCTTC
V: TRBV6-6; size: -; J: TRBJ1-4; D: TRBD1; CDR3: CASSYRGLSEKLFF; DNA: TGTGCCAGCAGTTACAGGGGGCTGAGTGAAAAACTGTTTTTT
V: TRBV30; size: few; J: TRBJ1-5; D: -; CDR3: CASSIGVSQPQHF; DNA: TGTGCCAGTAGTATCGGCGTGTCTCAGCCCCAGCATTTT
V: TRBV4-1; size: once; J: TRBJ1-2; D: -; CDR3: CATYDTGGGYTF; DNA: TGCGCCACCTATGACACCGGGGGTGGCTACACCTTC
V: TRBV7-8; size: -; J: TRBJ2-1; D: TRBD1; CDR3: CASSFGTGRREQFF; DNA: TGTGCCAGCAGCTTCGGGACAGGGAGGCGTGAGCAGTTCTTC
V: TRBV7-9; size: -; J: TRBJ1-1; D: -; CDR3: CASSSPWTNMDTEAFF; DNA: TGTGCCAGCAGCTCCCCGTGGACAAACATGGACACTGAAGCTTTCTTT
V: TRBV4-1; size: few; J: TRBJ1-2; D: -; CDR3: CASSQGRAATYGYTF; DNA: TGCGCCAGCAGCCAAGGTAGGGCAGCGACCTATGGCTACACCTTC
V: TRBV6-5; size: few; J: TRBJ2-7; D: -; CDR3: CASSYRGAYEQYF; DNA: TGTGCCAGCAGTTATAGGGGTGCCTACGAGCAGTACTTC
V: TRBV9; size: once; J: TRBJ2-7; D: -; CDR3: CASSVDWSSYEQYF; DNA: TGTGCCAGCAGCGTCGACTGGAGCTCCTACGAGCAGTACTTC
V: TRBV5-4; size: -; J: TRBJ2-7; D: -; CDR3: CASSLGVDEQYF; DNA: TGTGCCAGCAGCTTGGGGGTGGACGAGCAGTACTTC
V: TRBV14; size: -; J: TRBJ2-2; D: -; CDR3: CASSPYAITGELFF; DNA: TGTGCCAGCAGCCCTTACGCTATCACCGGGGAGCTGTTTTTT
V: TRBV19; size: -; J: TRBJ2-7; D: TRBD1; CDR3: CASSLGQGHEQYF; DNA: TGTGCCAGTAGTCTCGGACAGGGACACGAGCAGTACTTC
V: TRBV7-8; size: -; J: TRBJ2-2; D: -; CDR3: CASSPGLAGLTVGELFF; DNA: TGTGCCAGCAGCCCAGGTTTGGCAGGCTTAACGGTCGGGGAGCTGTTTTTT